The entry below gives a single TCR beta chain sequence along with its context. Its antigen is currently unknown. These data belong to a study of radiotherapy plus CTLA-4 blockade in lung cancer. Study-wide results and limits: In blood, TCR clones derived from the tumor expanded after radiotherapy plus ipilimumab. With interferon-beta, early dynamics of blood T cell clones were reported to best predict response.

TCRdb's table, derived via immunoSEQ multiplex PCR, lists solely in-frame clones and lacks some. The table has approximately 41,000 clones, more than 60% seen once; the top ten hold 9.8%. This material consisted of peripheral blood, taken from a patient treated with radiotherapy plus ipilimumab. This TCR was recovered from a human donor with non-small cell lung cancer who had stable disease on radiotherapy plus ipilimumab.

The CDR3 bases are TGTGCCAGCAGCTTACGGAGACAGAACTATGGCTACACCTTC. Translation gives CASSLRRQNYGYTF. The chain combines TRBV7-2 with TRBJ1-2; maybe TRBD1 (5 bases). The V end was cut by 2 bases, the J end by 2 bases, with 9 bases between. Germline V gives CDR1 SGHTA, CDR2 FQGNSA. The CDR3 loop spans 14 amino acids.